This TCR beta chain was recovered during a study of blood T cell repertoires in COVID-19. At the level of the study: Samples came from the United States, Italy and Spain, spanning acute and convalescent COVID-19.

The length of the CDR3 is 15 residues. CDR1 is LGHDT, CDR2 YNNKEL, per germline (reference sequence). V was clipped by 2 bases and J by 5 bases; unmatched bases: 7. Original handling: Estimated nucleated cell counts came from reference gene primer amplification. Measured with immunoSEQ multiplex PCR; TCRdb has only the in-frame clones, and not every one. V, J and clone size were drawn from that table, and D and trimming were deduced from the DNA. The sample contains under 300,000 clones, 83% of which appear only once. The chain couples TRBV3-1 (or the pseudogene TRBV3-2) to TRBJ2-3; 7 bases agree with TRBD2. This TCR was recovered from a man aged 55-75 years who had recovered from COVID-19. Sample: peripheral blood. The CDR3 region is CASSQTRGRGDTQYF. The CDR3 coding sequence is TGTGCCAGCAGCCAAACCCGGGGGAGGGGAGATACGCAGTATTTT.